The entry below describes one T cell receptor (beta chain). V lost 6 bases to trimming and J lost 9 bases, with 14 bases between them. The CDR3 has 12 residues. Germline V gene sequence: CDR1 SNHLY, CDR2 FYNNEI. The data were obtained in a study of T-cell memory formation after mild COVID-19. TCRdb called the 5' RACE reads again in MiXCR, with one record for every CDR3 protein. The table lists some 210,000 distinct CDR3 sequences, about 16% of them singletons. This sequence was found in an adult woman who had mild COVID-19 (a few samples of this study predate the infection). Cell type and time point are not known. The rearrangement links TRBV2 to TRBJ2-5, with D possibly being TRBD1 (6 bases). Sequencing used PBMCs or a T cell subset sorted from them (not recorded which). CDR3 region: CASRDSRPAQYF. The CDR3 DNA reads as TGTGCCAGCAGGGACAGCCGCCCGGCCCAGTACTTC.